This is a list of T cell receptor beta chains from one sample in a study of neurological immune-mediated disorders. TCRdb re-called the 5' RACE reads with MiXCR, one entry per CDR3 protein. The data contain fewer than 35,000 distinct CDR3 sequences, about 13% of them seen just once; the ten biggest clones take up approximately 2.3%. Sequences were obtained from PBMCs. These receptors were obtained from a woman in her 40s in good health. Each CDR3 is given with its conserved first and last residue. A D gene is named only where the DNA matches it firmly. Size is stated for part of the rows, as once, few or many counts, or as a class when the clone is expanded.

clone_size: medium-sized; v_call: TRBV7-2; j_call: TRBJ1-1; d_call: -; cdr3_aa: CASSPHANTEAFF; cdr3_nt: TGTGCCAGCAGCCCGCATGCAAACACTGAAGCTTTCTTT
clone_size: many; v_call: TRBV7-2; j_call: TRBJ2-1; d_call: TRBD2; cdr3_aa: CASSSHGGAGNEQFF; cdr3_nt: TGTGCCAGCAGCTCCCACGGGGGGGCCGGGAATGAGCAGTTCTTC
clone_size: many; v_call: TRBV2; j_call: TRBJ1-4; d_call: -; cdr3_aa: CASGREQGTELFF; cdr3_nt: TGTGCCAGCGGCCGAGAGCAGGGTACGGAACTGTTTTTT
clone_size: few; v_call: TRBV5-6; j_call: TRBJ2-1; d_call: TRBD2; cdr3_aa: CASKRMLADDNEQFF; cdr3_nt: TGTGCCAGTAAAAGGATGCTAGCGGATGACAATGAGCAGTTCTTC
clone_size: many; v_call: TRBV6-1; j_call: TRBJ2-5; d_call: -; cdr3_aa: CASKRGEQETQYF; cdr3_nt: TGTGCCAGCAAGAGAGGGGAACAAGAGACCCAGTACTTC
clone_size: medium-sized; v_call: TRBV10-2; j_call: TRBJ2-3; d_call: TRBD2; cdr3_aa: CASSVPRLAGRSGTQYF; cdr3_nt: TGCGCCAGCAGCGTGCCGCGGCTAGCGGGCCGTTCAGGGACGCAGTATTTT
clone_size: many; v_call: TRBV12-3/TRBV12-4; j_call: TRBJ2-7; d_call: TRBD2; cdr3_aa: CASAPAGGYEQYF; cdr3_nt: TGTGCCAGCGCCCCCGCGGGGGGCTACGAGCAGTACTTC
clone_size: many; v_call: TRBV4-1; j_call: TRBJ2-5; d_call: -; cdr3_aa: CASSQSASARPKETQYF; cdr3_nt: TGCGCCAGCAGCCAATCGGCTAGCGCCCGCCCAAAAGAGACCCAGTACTTC
clone_size: few; v_call: TRBV5-5; j_call: TRBJ1-6; d_call: -; cdr3_aa: CASSLEPEAPLHF; cdr3_nt: TGTGCCAGCAGCTTGGAACCGGAAGCACCCCTCCACTTT
clone_size: many; v_call: TRBV12-3/TRBV12-4; j_call: TRBJ1-5; d_call: TRBD1; cdr3_aa: CASSFDRDNQPQHF; cdr3_nt: TGTGCCAGCAGTTTTGACAGGGATAATCAGCCCCAGCATTTT
clone_size: many; v_call: TRBV20-1; j_call: TRBJ2-5; d_call: TRBD2; cdr3_aa: CSARDMLAGEGWETQYF; cdr3_nt: TGCAGTGCTAGAGATATGCTAGCGGGAGAAGGGTGGGAGACCCAGTACTTC
clone_size: -; v_call: TRBV18; j_call: TRBJ1-1; d_call: -; cdr3_aa: CASSQNAGGNTEAFF; cdr3_nt: TGTGCCAGCTCACAGAACGCCGGTGGGAACACTGAAGCTTTCTTT
clone_size: few; v_call: TRBV20-1; j_call: TRBJ2-2; d_call: -; cdr3_aa: CSARDWGSGELFF; cdr3_nt: TGCAGTGCTAGAGATTGGGGTTCCGGGGAGCTGTTTTTT
clone_size: many; v_call: TRBV15; j_call: TRBJ1-1; d_call: -; cdr3_aa: CATSREGGNTEAFF; cdr3_nt: TGTGCCACCAGCAGAGAGGGGGGAAACACTGAAGCTTTCTTT
clone_size: many; v_call: TRBV5-1; j_call: TRBJ2-7; d_call: -; cdr3_aa: CASSLITPDMQYF; cdr3_nt: TGCGCCAGCAGCTTGATCACCCCGGATATGCAGTACTTC
clone_size: many; v_call: TRBV7-2; j_call: TRBJ2-3; d_call: TRBD2; cdr3_aa: CASSMLAGRSTDTQYF; cdr3_nt: TGTGCCAGCAGCATGTTAGCGGGAAGAAGCACAGATACGCAGTATTTT
clone_size: -; v_call: TRBV6-6; j_call: TRBJ1-1; d_call: -; cdr3_aa: CASSYTGGLNTEAFF; cdr3_nt: TGTGCCAGCAGTTATACGGGGGGCCTGAACACTGAAGCTTTCTTT
clone_size: many; v_call: TRBV5-1; j_call: TRBJ2-1; d_call: -; cdr3_aa: CASSLTEYNEQFF; cdr3_nt: TGCGCCAGCAGCTTGACAGAGTACAATGAGCAGTTCTTC
clone_size: many; v_call: TRBV9; j_call: TRBJ2-3; d_call: TRBD2; cdr3_aa: CASSVGGPGLGSTDTQYF; cdr3_nt: TGTGCCAGCAGCGTAGGGGGCCCGGGACTAGGAAGCACAGATACGCAGTATTTT
clone_size: many; v_call: TRBV5-1; j_call: TRBJ2-2; d_call: -; cdr3_aa: CASSLPRDKSNTGELFF; cdr3_nt: TGCGCCAGCAGCTTACCCCGGGACAAGTCGAACACCGGGGAGCTGTTTTTT
clone_size: many; v_call: TRBV6-2/TRBV6-3; j_call: TRBJ2-6; d_call: -; cdr3_aa: CASNSAGANVLTF; cdr3_nt: TGTGCCAGCAATTCTGCTGGGGCCAACGTCCTGACTTTC
clone_size: many; v_call: TRBV29-1; j_call: TRBJ2-3; d_call: TRBD2; cdr3_aa: CSVEGAGGAQDTQYF; cdr3_nt: TGCAGCGTTGAAGGGGCCGGGGGGGCGCAGGATACGCAGTATTTT
clone_size: many; v_call: TRBV12-3/TRBV12-4; j_call: TRBJ2-5; d_call: TRBD2; cdr3_aa: CASSFAREGQYF; cdr3_nt: TGTGCCAGCAGTTTCGCGCGGGAGGGCCAGTACTTC
clone_size: -; v_call: TRBV11-2; j_call: TRBJ2-3; d_call: TRBD2; cdr3_aa: CASSFSGIFTDTQYF; cdr3_nt: TGTGCCAGCAGCTTTAGCGGGATATTCACAGATACGCAGTATTTT
clone_size: many; v_call: TRBV30; j_call: TRBJ1-2; d_call: -; cdr3_aa: CAWNSLNGYTF; cdr3_nt: TGTGCCTGGAACTCCCTTAATGGCTACACCTTC
clone_size: many; v_call: TRBV20-1; j_call: TRBJ1-1; d_call: -; cdr3_aa: CSAEHTLVGEAFF; cdr3_nt: TGCAGTGCGGAGCACACCCTGGTTGGTGAAGCTTTCTTT
clone_size: many; v_call: TRBV7-2; j_call: TRBJ2-7; d_call: -; cdr3_aa: CASSLGGENEQYF; cdr3_nt: TGTGCCAGCAGCCTTGGGGGCGAGAACGAGCAGTACTTC
clone_size: many; v_call: TRBV20-1; j_call: TRBJ1-1; d_call: -; cdr3_aa: CSASSPGEGDTEAFF; cdr3_nt: TGCAGTGCTTCCTCCCCGGGGGAGGGGGACACTGAAGCTTTCTTT
clone_size: few; v_call: TRBV6-2/TRBV6-3; j_call: TRBJ1-1; d_call: -; cdr3_aa: CASSYPTGSAFF; cdr3_nt: TGTGCCAGCAGTTACCCGACAGGATCAGCTTTCTTT
clone_size: many; v_call: TRBV7-2; j_call: TRBJ2-6; d_call: -; cdr3_aa: CASRGGGTSGANVLTF; cdr3_nt: TGTGCCAGCAGGGGGGGTGGGACCTCTGGGGCCAACGTCCTGACTTTC
clone_size: many; v_call: TRBV4-3; j_call: TRBJ2-1; d_call: TRBD1; cdr3_aa: CASSPQGQGSHEQFF; cdr3_nt: TGCGCCAGCAGCCCTCAAGGACAGGGGAGCCATGAGCAGTTCTTC
clone_size: -; v_call: TRBV5-5; j_call: TRBJ2-7; d_call: -; cdr3_aa: CASSMDSPPGQYF; cdr3_nt: TGTGCCAGCAGCATGGACAGCCCCCCGGGGCAGTACTTC
clone_size: many; v_call: TRBV5-1; j_call: TRBJ2-7; d_call: TRBD1; cdr3_aa: CASRGDRGTEQYF; cdr3_nt: TGCGCCAGCAGAGGGGACAGGGGGACCGAGCAGTACTTC
clone_size: many; v_call: TRBV5-1; j_call: TRBJ1-2; d_call: -; cdr3_aa: CASSLGQGNYGYTF; cdr3_nt: TGCGCCAGCAGCTTGGGGCAGGGGAACTATGGCTACACCTTC
clone_size: many; v_call: TRBV29-1; j_call: TRBJ2-1; d_call: -; cdr3_aa: CSVPPGRSSYNEQFF; cdr3_nt: TGCAGCGTTCCGCCGGGACGGAGCTCCTACAATGAGCAGTTCTTC
clone_size: many; v_call: TRBV5-5; j_call: TRBJ1-5; d_call: -; cdr3_aa: CASSRMGGRGQPQHF; cdr3_nt: TGTGCCAGCAGCCGTATGGGGGGACGCGGTCAGCCCCAGCATTTT
clone_size: many; v_call: TRBV5-1; j_call: TRBJ2-7; d_call: -; cdr3_aa: CASSFSDGEQYF; cdr3_nt: TGCGCCAGCAGCTTTTCGGATGGCGAGCAGTACTTC
clone_size: many; v_call: TRBV5-1; j_call: TRBJ1-1; d_call: -; cdr3_aa: CASSLNWGRYTEAFF; cdr3_nt: TGCGCCAGCAGCTTGAATTGGGGCCGGTACACTGAAGCTTTCTTT
clone_size: many; v_call: TRBV9; j_call: TRBJ2-7; d_call: -; cdr3_aa: CASSLGGRYEQYF; cdr3_nt: TGTGCCAGCAGCCTAGGGGGTCGATACGAGCAGTACTTC
clone_size: medium-sized; v_call: TRBV9; j_call: TRBJ2-6; d_call: TRBD2; cdr3_aa: CASSVTSGRSLSGANVLTF; cdr3_nt: TGTGCCAGCAGCGTAACTAGCGGGAGGTCCCTCTCTGGGGCCAACGTCCTGACTTTC
clone_size: many; v_call: TRBV7-9; j_call: TRBJ1-2; d_call: -; cdr3_aa: CASSLAGGDGYTF; cdr3_nt: TGTGCCAGCAGCTTAGCTGGCGGGGACGGCTACACCTTC
clone_size: many; v_call: TRBV5-5; j_call: TRBJ1-2; d_call: -; cdr3_aa: CASSFDGGQNYGYTF; cdr3_nt: TGTGCCAGCAGCTTCGATGGAGGGCAGAACTATGGCTACACCTTC
clone_size: -; v_call: TRBV20-1; j_call: TRBJ2-5; d_call: TRBD2; cdr3_aa: CSASLAGNEETQYF; cdr3_nt: TGCAGTGCTAGTTTAGCGGGGAATGAAGAGACCCAGTACTTC
clone_size: few; v_call: TRBV20-1; j_call: TRBJ2-1; d_call: -; cdr3_aa: CSAPDPYNEQFF; cdr3_nt: TGCAGTGCCCCAGACCCGTACAATGAGCAGTTCTTC
clone_size: many; v_call: TRBV3-1; j_call: TRBJ1-1; d_call: -; cdr3_aa: CASSPRTANTEAFF; cdr3_nt: TGTGCCAGCAGCCCAAGGACCGCGAACACTGAAGCTTTCTTT
clone_size: many; v_call: TRBV7-2; j_call: TRBJ2-7; d_call: TRBD1; cdr3_aa: CASSETGRRQGAKNEQYF; cdr3_nt: TGTGCCAGCAGCGAAACGGGCCGACGACAGGGTGCGAAAAACGAGCAGTACTTC